Described below is a single T cell receptor (beta chain) sequence and its context. What this receptor recognizes is not known. Per-base quality was not reported, and no clone a single base away is much larger than it. The data stem from a study of blood T cell repertoires in COVID-19 (dated by TCRdb to 2020 to 2021). At the level of the whole study: Collaborator samples came from the United States, Italy and Spain and covered acute and convalescent phases of COVID-19. The material from the prospective study consisted of cDNA or gDNA derived from T cells, B-cell-depleted T cells, or PBMCs. The dataset comprised deeply sampled blood TCRbeta repertoires from subjects exposed to, actively infected with, or recovered from COVID-19. The repertoires were released in a freely available public database intended as a resource for research on the immune response to SARS-CoV-2. Samples were obtained from the ongoing ImmuneRACE study (first 160 participants) and from 1,254 subjects provided by 6 global collaborators. Sample metadata almost always included a de-identified subject ID, COVID-19 status, age in years and sex. Where available, HLA class I and class II types were taken from metadata supplied by the sample provider and were not determined by assay-based typing. Overall study outcomes, separate from this receptor: The amount of clinical and demographic metadata varied by source and participant and was provided uncurated.

TCRbeta CDR3 regions were amplified from genomic DNA using the immunoSEQ Assay, a bias-controlled multiplex PCR. Under the source paper's analysis protocol: Nucleated cell counts per sample were estimated from amplification of reference gene primers within the assay. To quantify the absolute abundance of each unique TCRbeta CDR3 rearrangement, sequence reads were collapsed and filtered. For each sample, productive Simpson clonality was calculated by taking the square root of Simpson's diversity index across productive rearrangements. TCRdb mirrors the immuneACCESS table, restricted to in-frame sequences. Some clones are absent from its copies; in checked studies, under half trace to an unresolved V gene, and the reason for the others is unknown. V, J and clone size were drawn from that table, and D and trimming were deduced from the DNA. Recorded for this sample are 100,000 to 120,000 clones; approximately 82% of them occurred a single time. The ten largest clones take up about 3.8% of the sample.

Whole blood was collected in K2EDTA tubes by collaborating institutions according to the institutions' own protocols. For TCRbeta analysis, collaborators shipped samples in one of three forms: frozen whole blood, isolated PBMCs, or DNA extracted from either of those sample types. This sequence was found in a woman aged 80 or over with acute or convalescent COVID-19. Sequenced material: peripheral blood.

The DNA sequence is TGTGCCAGCAGCTTGGTGCGGGGATCGGACACCGGGGAGCTGTTTTTT. Translation gives CASSLVRGSDTGELFF. The V gene is TRBV5-5 and the J gene is TRBJ2-2, with TRBD2 tentatively as D gene (6 bases match). CDR1 and CDR2, looked up from the germline V gene (reference sequence), are SGHKS and YYEKEE. The junction carries 12 bases between V and J, which are trimmed by 0 bases and 3 bases respectively. The CDR3 goes from the cysteine to the phenylalanine over 16 residues. Only the CDR3 DNA stays, 48 bases, in frame from base 1.